This TCR beta chain originates from a study of prognosis after radiotherapy for stage I lung cancer. Study-wide background: Medical inoperability was considered to apply to all enrolled non-small cell lung cancer patients. Several of the patients had squamous cell carcinoma tumors, while 12 to 13 had adenocarcinoma tumors. Across the cohort, concurrent therapy accompanying stereotactic body radiotherapy was administered to no patient.

Trimming stripped 5 bases from V and 0 bases from J, with 8 bases between. Germline CDR1 reads MNHNS; CDR2 reads SASEGT. The CDR3 runs 15 residues. Study-level findings and limits: Tumor specificity of the expanded TCR clones was not determined.

Genomic DNA served as the source from which two-round multiplex PCR generated TCR beta CDR3 amplicons. Primers targeting each individual TRBV and TRBJ gene were applied in first-round PCR. TCRdb re-called the multiplex PCR reads with MiXCR, one entry per CDR3 protein. The profile shows about 34,000 distinct CDR3 sequences, 30% to 35% of them singletons. This clonotype has at least ten counts. Its target is not known. The source was PBMCs, collected before or after stereotactic body radiation therapy (not recorded which). The source is a donor aged 50 or older with non-small cell lung cancer. This chain joins TRBV6-1 and TRBJ2-6; D remains unclear. The CDR3 nucleotides read TGTGCCAGCAGTCCCGACGGCTCTGGGGCCAACGTCCTGACTTTC. The encoded protein is CASSPDGSGANVLTF.